This T cell receptor beta chain is from a study of beta chain features in type 1 diabetes. Study-level information: Sorted cells examined across all samples numbered 107,917,701.

This clone was seen just once. The target antigen is unknown. CDR3 length equals 14 residues. Trimming removed 3 bases from V and 8 bases from J; junction bases left unmatched: 11. The germline CDR1 and CDR2 sequences are GTSNPN and SVGIG (reference sequence). TCRB transcripts that were expressed got sequenced, as all of the isolated RNA had been reverse transcribed. Generated by immunoSEQ multiplex PCR, the TCRdb table keeps only in-frame clones and is missing some. The table records about 700,000 clones, 10% to 15% of them present only once. Stem cell-like memory, regulatory, central memory and naive CD4+ cells were sorted via CD45RO/CCR7/CD25/CD127/CD95/CD27. In all sorted populations, purity surpassed 98%. Study-wide results and limits: Any HLA effect on TCRB rearrangement was left unresolved by small sub-analyses. In every one of the four CD4+ subsets, TCRB CDR3s were moderately but significantly shorter in Type 1 diabetes patients.

Sequencing used naive CD4+ T cells from blood. This clonotype was obtained from a young man with type 1 diabetes. The rearrangement links TRBV30 to TRBJ1-2; 8 positions agree with TRBD1. The CDR3 spells CAWRPTGGPRGYTF. For the CDR3, the DNA is TGTGCCTGGAGACCCACAGGGGGTCCGCGGGGCTACACCTTC.